This TCR beta chain was sequenced in a study of blood T cell repertoires in COVID-19 (dated by TCRdb to the early 2020s). Regarding the complete study: Collaborator samples came from the United States, Italy and Spain and covered acute and convalescent phases of COVID-19. The prospective study material was composed of cDNA or gDNA derived from T cells, B-cell-depleted T cells, or PBMCs. The dataset comprised deeply sampled blood TCRbeta repertoires from subjects exposed to, actively infected with, or recovered from COVID-19. The repertoires were made available in a free public database intended to serve as a resource for research on the immune response to SARS-CoV-2. The samples were drawn from two sources: the first 160 participants of the ongoing ImmuneRACE study, and 950 to 1,500 subjects contributed by 6 global collaborators. Sample metadata almost always included a de-identified subject ID, COVID-19 status, age in years and sex. HLA class I and class II types, where available, came from metadata supplied by the sample provider rather than from assay-based typing.

General conclusions and limits of the study: The amount of clinical and demographic metadata varied by source and participant and was provided uncurated.

The collaborating institutions used their own protocols to collect whole blood in K2EDTA tubes. For TCRbeta analysis, collaborators shipped samples as frozen whole blood, isolated PBMCs, or DNA extracted from either of those sample types. This clone was seen only once. The antigen it binds to is not known. No base qualities exist here, and no much larger clone lies one base off it. TCRbeta CDR3 regions were amplified from genomic DNA by means of the immunoSEQ Assay, a bias-controlled multiplex PCR. Per the source publication's procedure: The number of nucleated cells in each sample was estimated from the amplification of reference gene primers within the assay. To quantify the absolute abundance of each unique TCRbeta CDR3 rearrangement, sequence reads were collapsed and filtered. For each sample, productive Simpson clonality was calculated by taking the square root of Simpson's diversity index across productive rearrangements. TCRdb took over this immuneACCESS table, retaining in-frame rearrangements with V and J assigned. Such tables are incomplete; in checked studies, under half of the missing clones stem from an unresolved V gene, and the remainder is unexplained. Clone size and V and J calls were adopted from that table, with D and trimming inferred from the DNA. The sample table contains more than 250,000 clones; only one count was recorded for roughly 84% of them. 1% of the sample belongs to the ten largest clones.

Sequences MNHEY (CDR1) and SVGEGT (CDR2) are obtained from the germline V gene. V ends up 5 bases short and J 6 bases short, with an unmatched junction base count of 6. From its cysteine to its phenylalanine, the CDR3 spans 13 amino acids. The CDR3 DNA has 39 bases and is translated from base 1. What was sequenced was peripheral blood. This receptor was identified in a man aged 50-59 years with active or convalescent COVID-19. The chain is encoded by TRBV6-2 or TRBV6-3 joined to TRBJ1-1; TRBD1 agrees with 7 junctional bases. The bases read TGTGCCAGCAGTGACAGGGCCAGATCTGAAGCTTTCTTT. Its protein product is CASSDRARSEAFF.